Below, 18 T cell receptor beta chains from the same sample are listed, as sequenced in a study of immune evolution from preneoplasia to lung adenocarcinoma. Sequenced by immunoSEQ multiplex PCR; TCRdb stores in-frame clones only, minus some. In the table there are approximately 5,300 clones, roughly 77% of which are singletons. The sequencing sample was made of FFPE adjacent normal lung tissue. Receptor source: a person aged 55-80 years with lung adenocarcinoma.

A note on this clone: At one end the junction does not follow the germline gene, possibly because of a read error. The sample carries other DNA sequences with the same CDR3. V gene TRBV2 combines with J gene TRBJ2-2; TRBD1 matches at 8 bases. This CDR3 region has 14 residues. Germline V gives CDR1 SNHLY, CDR2 FYNNEI. The CDR3 spells CASSEGTGDGELFF. In DNA, the CDR3 is TGTGCTAGCAGTGAAGGGACAGGCGACGGGGAGCTGTTTTTT.

The rearrangement links TRBV4-3 to TRBJ2-3; the D gene is possibly TRBD2 (6 bases). Trimming cost V 3 bases and J 2 bases, with 15 bases left between them. The CDR3 loop spans 16 amino acids. Germline V lookup: CDR1 LGHNA, CDR2 YSLEER. The CDR3 here is CASSHDRERLTDTQYF. The CDR3 DNA is TGCGCCAGCAGCCATGATCGGGAGAGACTCACAGATACGCAGTATTTT.

The table lists this clone with a count of one. The gene calls are TRBV7-8 and TRBJ1-2; D unclear. In germline, CDR1 is SGHVS, CDR2 FQNEAQ. The CDR3 sequence is 15 residues long. V lost 1 base and J 8 bases, leaving 17 bases between the germline ends. CDR3 protein: CASSLEETTASGYTF. The CDR3 DNA reads as TGTGCCAGCAGCTTAGAAGAGACTACTGCGTCCGGCTACACCTTC. Supplemented by reference TRBV7-8 and TRBJ1-2, the full variable domain reads GAGVSQSPRYKVAKRGQDVALRCDPISGHVSLFWYQQALGQGPEFLTYFQNEAQLDKSGLPSDRFFAERPEGSVSTLKIQRTQQEDSAVYLCASSLEETTASGYTFGSGTRLTVV.

The rearrangement links TRBV10-3 to TRBJ1-6; D is undetermined. The CDR3 is 11 amino acids. V dropped 6 bases and J dropped 5 bases, with 2 bases sitting between them. Germline values: CDR1 ENHRY, CDR2 SYGVKD. The CDR3 nucleotides read TGTGCCATCAGCGATAATTCACCCCTCCACTTT. Translating gives CAISDNSPLHF.

V usage is TRBV6-1 and J usage is TRBJ2-3; no reliable D call. Germline loops: CDR1 MNHNS, CDR2 SASEGT. The CDR3 is 13 residues long. Trimming removed 5 bases at V and 4 bases at J, with 10 bases between. In DNA form, the CDR3 reads TGTGCCAGCAGTCCAGCACGAGCAGATACGCAGTATTTT. This sequence encodes CASSPARADTQYF.

This clone has just one count. This rearrangement joins TRBV11-2 to TRBJ2-5; 12 nucleotides align to TRBD2. The length of the CDR3 is 15 residues. The V gene's germline CDR1 is SGHAT and CDR2 FQNNGV. With 5 bases clipped from V and 4 bases from J, the junction kept 5 bases outside the gene matches. The CDR3 DNA follows: TGTGCCAGCAGCGGTCTAGCGGGGGGGCCAGAGACCCAGTACTTC. Translated: CASSGLAGGPETQYF. The full variable domain, completed using reference TRBV11-2 and TRBJ2-5, is EAGVAQSPRYKIIEKRQSVAFWCNPISGHATLYWYQQILGQGPKLLIQFQNNGVVDDSQLPKDRFSAERLKGVDSTLKIQPAKLEDSAVYLCASSGLAGGPETQYFGPGTRLLVL.

The chain joins TRBV15 to TRBJ2-7, with a weak D call TRBD1 (6 bases). The CDR3 has 14 amino acids. The V end was cut by 1 base, the J end by 4 bases, with 11 bases between. From germline, CDR1 is LNHNV and CDR2 YYDKDF (reference sequence). The CDR3 nucleotides read TGTGCCACCAGCAGAGGGGCAGGGGTTTACGAGCAGTACTTC. It is translated as CATSRGAGVYEQYF.

This clone occurred a few times. The chain carries TRBV28 and TRBJ2-7; tentative D call: TRBD2 (6 bases). Germline CDR1 MDHEN, CDR2 SYDVKM. The CDR3 consists of 12 residues. V lost 7 bases and J lost 8, with 15 bases in between. CDR3 nucleotide sequence: TGTGCCAGCACCCCCCCGCGGGGTAAGCAGTACTTC. It yields the protein CASTPPRGKQYF.

The CDR3 nucleotides read TGTGCCAGCAGCTTAGGACAGGGCTATAATTCACCCCTCCACTTT. Protein: CASSLGQGYNSPLHF. V usage is TRBV7-6 and J usage is TRBJ1-6; 7 positions match TRBD1. There are 15 residues in the CDR3. Germline V gene data show CDR1 as SGHVS and CDR2 as FNYEAQ. V gave up 1 base and J gave up 3 bases; unmatched junction bases: 0.

This clone was counted a few times. The chain is built from TRBV30 and TRBJ1-2; no definite D call. The germline V and J ends were trimmed by 1 base and 7 bases, with 10 bases remaining between them. The length of the CDR3 is 12 residues. Per the germline V gene, CDR1 is GTSNPN and CDR2 is SVGIG (reference sequence). CDR3 nucleotide sequence: TGTGCCTGGAGTGCCCTTCGTGGTGGCTACACCTTC. It encodes CAWSALRGGYTF.

The gene calls are TRBV5-6 and TRBJ1-1; D gene uncertain. The germline gives CDR1 SGHDT, CDR2 YYEEEE. V lost 2 bases to trimming and J lost 5 bases, with 4 bases between them. The CDR3 extends over 11 amino acids. The CDR3 DNA is TGTGCCAGCAGCTTTCAGACTGAAGCTTTCTTT. Its translation: CASSFQTEAFF.

The rearrangement uses TRBV28 and TRBJ2-7; D uncertain. The CDR3 consists of 15 residues. The V gene's germline CDR1 is MDHEN and CDR2 SYDVKM. Trimming shortened V by 5 bases and J by 2 bases, and 16 bases separated the two germline ends. For the CDR3, the DNA is TGTGCCAGCAGTGGGTTGGGCCAGGTTACCTACGAGCAGTACTTC. Translation gives CASSGLGQVTYEQYF.

V and J are TRBV18 and TRBJ1-2, with D unclear. This CDR3 region has 11 residues. CDR1 KGHSH and CDR2 LQKENI come from the germline V gene. V shed 2 bases and J shed 5 bases, with 3 bases lying between them. CDR3 region: CASSPDYGYTF. For the CDR3, the DNA is TGTGCCAGCTCACCAGATTATGGCTACACCTTC.

This chain joins TRBV6-1 and TRBJ2-7; D ambiguous. Trimming removed 0 bases from V and 10 bases from J, with 7 bases in between. There are 11 residues in the CDR3. The germline CDR1 and CDR2 sequences are MNHNS and SASEGT. Written as DNA, the CDR3 is TGTGCCAGCAGTGAAGCTACTACACAGTACTTC. It is translated as CASSEATTQYF.

The chain recombines TRBV7-8 with TRBJ1-1, with D possibly matching TRBD1 (6 bases). Trimming left V 4 bases short and J 3 bases short, with 21 bases between. The CDR3 extends over 17 amino acids. Germline lookup yields CDR1 SGHVS and CDR2 FQNEAQ. CDR3 in amino acids: CASSYGRGGRVDTEAFF. In nucleotides, the CDR3 is TGTGCCAGCAGCTATGGCAGGGGAGGGAGGGTGGACACTGAAGCTTTCTTT.

The rearrangement links TRBV6-1 to TRBJ1-3, with a possible D match to TRBD1 (5 bases). The CDR3 totals 14 residues. Looked up from germline, CDR1 is MNHNS and CDR2 is SASEGT. Trimming shortened V by 6 bases and J by 4 bases, and 13 bases separated the two germline ends. CDR3 DNA sequence: TGTGCCAGCAGGGCCCGGTGGGGGGGAAACACCATATATTTT. Protein sequence: CASRARWGGNTIYF.

The chain couples TRBV28 to TRBJ2-2, with D unresolved. Trimming shortened V by 10 bases and J by 6 bases, and 15 bases separated the two germline ends. Germline loops: CDR1 MDHEN, CDR2 SYDVKM. The length of the CDR3 is 13 residues. The CDR3 DNA is TGTGCCACCCACCTAGGCGGCCCCGGGGAGCTGTTTTTT. Encoded protein: CATHLGGPGELFF.

The rearrangement links TRBV10-3 to TRBJ1-1; D is perhaps TRBD1 (5 bases). CDR3 length: 15 residues. Per the germline V gene, CDR1 is ENHRY and CDR2 is SYGVKD. Trimming left V 3 bases short and J 0 bases short, with 11 bases between. The CDR3 bases are TGTGCCATCAGTGACCAGGGTCAACTGAACACTGAAGCTTTCTTT. Its protein is CAISDQGQLNTEAFF.